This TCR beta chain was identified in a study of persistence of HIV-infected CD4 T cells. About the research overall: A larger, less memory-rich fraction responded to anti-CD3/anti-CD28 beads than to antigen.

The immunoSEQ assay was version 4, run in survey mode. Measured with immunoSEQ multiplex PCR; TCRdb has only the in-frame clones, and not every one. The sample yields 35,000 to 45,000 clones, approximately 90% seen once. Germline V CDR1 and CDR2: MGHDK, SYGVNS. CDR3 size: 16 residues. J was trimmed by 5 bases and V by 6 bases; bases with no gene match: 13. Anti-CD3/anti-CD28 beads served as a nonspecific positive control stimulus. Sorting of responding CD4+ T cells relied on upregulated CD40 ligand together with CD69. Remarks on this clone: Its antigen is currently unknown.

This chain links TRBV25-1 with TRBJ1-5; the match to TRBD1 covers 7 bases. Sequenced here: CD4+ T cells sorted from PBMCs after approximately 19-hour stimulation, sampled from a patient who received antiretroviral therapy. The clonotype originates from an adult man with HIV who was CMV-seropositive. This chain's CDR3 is CASSPNYRGIDQPQHF. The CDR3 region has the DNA TGTGCCAGCAGCCCAAACTACAGGGGTATAGATCAGCCCCAGCATTTT.